This is a list of T cell receptor beta chains from one sample in a study of control samples from healthy donors and cancer patients. Repertoires were generated with immunoSEQ multiplex PCR, while TCRdb's copy carries only in-frame clones and drops some. The table records 65,000 to 85,000 clones, roughly nine tenths of them present only once. The sequencing input was PBMCs. The origin of the receptors is a woman between 45 and 60 years old with colorectal cancer. The CDR3 runs from the conserved cysteine through the conserved F or W.

v_call: TRBV7-2; j_call: TRBJ2-3; cdr3_aa: CASSLQAGVSTDTQYF
v_call: TRBV2; j_call: TRBJ1-1; cdr3_aa: CASSERMNTEAFF
v_call: TRBV19; j_call: TRBJ1-2; cdr3_aa: CASSMGKNYGYTF
v_call: TRBV6-2/TRBV6-3; j_call: TRBJ2-5; cdr3_aa: CASSYAGARIQETQYF
v_call: TRBV7-9; j_call: TRBJ2-3; cdr3_aa: CASSADSSTDTQYF
v_call: TRBV5-8; j_call: TRBJ2-1; cdr3_aa: CASSWARGTSYNEQFF
v_call: TRBV5-4; j_call: TRBJ1-1; cdr3_aa: CASSSGDRAPAFF
v_call: TRBV6-1; j_call: TRBJ1-1; cdr3_aa: CASSEEGTGIIEAFF
v_call: TRBV12-3/TRBV12-4; j_call: TRBJ1-5; cdr3_aa: CASRLPNQPQHF
v_call: TRBV29-1; j_call: TRBJ1-6; cdr3_aa: CSVGAGVGSPLHF
v_call: TRBV5-4; j_call: TRBJ2-1; cdr3_aa: CASSLQGTYYNEQFF
v_call: TRBV10-3; j_call: TRBJ2-2; cdr3_aa: CAIREDRGVTGELFF
v_call: TRBV3-1/TRBV3-2; j_call: TRBJ2-2; cdr3_aa: CASSYLEGELFF